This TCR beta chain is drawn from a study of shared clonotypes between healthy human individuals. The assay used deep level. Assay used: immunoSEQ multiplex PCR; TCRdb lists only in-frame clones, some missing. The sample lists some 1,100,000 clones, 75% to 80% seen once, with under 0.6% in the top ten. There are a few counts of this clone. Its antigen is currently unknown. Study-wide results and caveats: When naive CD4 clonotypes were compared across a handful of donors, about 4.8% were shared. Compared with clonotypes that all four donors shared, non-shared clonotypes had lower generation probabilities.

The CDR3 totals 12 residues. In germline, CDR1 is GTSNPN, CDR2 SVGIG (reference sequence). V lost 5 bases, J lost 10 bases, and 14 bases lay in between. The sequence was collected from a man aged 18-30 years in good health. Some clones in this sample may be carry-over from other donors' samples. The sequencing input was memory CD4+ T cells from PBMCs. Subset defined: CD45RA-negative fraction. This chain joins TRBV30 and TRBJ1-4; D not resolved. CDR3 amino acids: CAWGDPEGKLFF. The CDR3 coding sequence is TGTGCCTGGGGTGATCCGGAGGGAAAACTGTTTTTT.